This T cell receptor (beta chain) is drawn from a study of T cells in Graves' hyperthyroidism and ophthalmopathy. This clonotype was recorded at least ten times. Trimming left V 5 bases short and J 7 bases short, with 21 bases between. The CDR3 runs 16 residues. Amplification targeted TCR beta CDR3 regions from RNA transcripts. The primer set for the first-round RT-PCR of the TCR CDR3 was HTBI. From the multiplex PCR reads, TCRdb called clonotypes with MiXCR, one entry per CDR3 protein. The sample lists hundreds of thousands of distinct CDR3 sequences, roughly 13% seen once, with 9% to 9.5% in the top ten.

The receptor comes from a woman under 30 with Graves' hyperthyroidism. Sequencing input: blood. The chain has TRBV12-3 or TRBV12-4 and TRBJ2-1, with a possible D match to TRBD1 (7 bases). The chain's CDR3 is CASSPRQGGYANEQFF. CDR3 nucleotide sequence: TGTGCCAGCAGTCCCCGACAGGGAGGATATGCGAATGAGCAGTTCTTC.